This T cell receptor (beta chain) was documented in a study of tumor-infiltrating lymphocytes in primary liver carcinoma. Across the whole study: Samples gave roughly 3.5 to 8 million productive TCRbeta reads, similar across tissue types.

This CDR3 spans 18 amino acids. Per germline, CDR1 MGHRA and CDR2 YSYEKL. Trimming took off 0 bases at V and 17 bases at J, with 31 bases between the two ends. With a constant-region primer, TCR beta cDNA was made from 450 to 650 ng of total RNA. Employing slightly modified ARM-PCR, three nested multiplex PCR rounds were run, and these gave rise to the TCR beta libraries. Researchers ran the first two PCR rounds for about 11 cycles each with TRBV1-TRBV30 forward primers and a C-beta reverse primer. TCRdb re-called the multiplex PCR reads with MiXCR, one entry per CDR3 protein. The table has 60,000 or so distinct CDR3 sequences, 60% to 85% seen once. Between roughly 20 and 32 mg of unsorted bulk tissue served as the source from which RNA and DNA were co-extracted.

Sequenced sample: liver tumor tissue from sampling region 2. The subset denotes: tumor region T2, inferior pole. The TCR comes from a man aged 35 to 55 with primary liver carcinoma and hepatitis B virus infection. The chain joins TRBV4-1 to TRBJ2-2; D could derive from TRBD1 or TRBD2 (5 bases each). The CDR3 here is CASSQDRRFEVFTGDLFF. CDR3 nucleotide sequence: TGCGCCAGCAGCCAAGATCGGCGCTTTGAGGTGTTCACCGGGGACCTTTTTTTT.